This note documents a single TCR beta chain sequence. Its antigen is not identified. These data come from a study of shared clonotypes between healthy human individuals. Study information: Three men and a couple of women, aged 18 to 49, were donors. General study results and limits: Represented diversity (both genetic and exposure-history) was limited by the small number of donors.

The data were produced by immunoSEQ multiplex PCR, yet TCRdb's version contains in-frame clones alone and is incomplete. The sample records 1.5 million to 2.5 million clones, less than 95% being singletons. V lost 1 base to trimming and J lost 8 bases, with 9 bases between them. This CDR3 is built from 14 residues. Germline V gene lookup returns CDR1 MGHRA and CDR2 YSYEKL. Terminally differentiated effector memory CD45RA+ cells were excluded from the naive CD8 cells, which were CD45RO-negative and positively selected for CCR7. Sequencing used naive CD8+ T cells sorted from blood. The clonotype was recovered from a man between 18 and 35 years old in good health. The chain joins TRBV4-1 to TRBJ1-6; no definite D call. CDR3 in DNA: TGCGCCAGCAGCCAAGGCCGGTTCGATTCACCCCTCCACTTT. Its translation is CASSQGRFDSPLHF.